A single sample is the source of the 32 T cell receptor beta chains below, sequenced in a study of cytomegalovirus exposure and HLA in healthy donors. With 60 Vbeta and 13 Jbeta primers, the PCR was carried out. Profiling relied on immunoSEQ multiplex PCR, and the TCRdb table lists in-frame clones only, not all of them. The sample has about 130,000 clones; about 76% are singletons. Material for sequencing was PBMCs. The receptors come from a man aged 18 to 30 in good health and CMV-seronegative.

The chain is built from TRBV13 and TRBJ2-3; tentatively, D is TRBD1 (6 bases). Deletions cut 2 bases from V and 2 bases from J, with 17 bases between. The length of the CDR3 is 17 residues. Germline loops: CDR1 PRHDT, CDR2 FYEKMQ (reference sequence). The CDR3 reads CASSLRGQGIITDTQYF. The DNA of the CDR3 is TGTGCCAGCAGCTTACGAGGGCAGGGGATTATCACAGATACGCAGTATTTT.

The gene calls are TRBV30 and TRBJ1-6; no firm D call. V was shortened by 4 bases and J by 8 bases, with 9 bases between the two germline ends. The CDR3 runs to 12 residues. CDR1 and CDR2 from the germline V gene are GTSNPN and SVGIG (reference sequence). The CDR3, as DNA: TGTGCCTGGACTGCAGCGGATTCACCCCTCCACTTT. It encodes CAWTAADSPLHF.

This chain links TRBV27 with TRBJ2-3; TRBD1 aligns across 8 bases. The trim removed 5 bases at V and 4 bases at J, leaving 17 bases unmatched. Germline V gene sequence: CDR1 MNHEY, CDR2 SMNVEV (reference sequence). This CDR3 comprises 18 residues. As DNA, the CDR3 is TGTGCCAGCAGTCCGATCCGTCAGGGGGCGCAAAAGGCAGATACGCAGTATTTT. It translates to CASSPIRQGAQKADTQYF.

The V call is TRBV6-1, the J call TRBJ1-3; D ambiguous. The CDR3 is made up of 17 amino acids. CDR1 is MNHNS, CDR2 SASEGT, per germline. With 4 bases removed from V and 9 bases from J, the gap between germline ends came to 25 bases. The CDR3 loop reads CASSVAMGAGTSTTIYF. CDR3 coding DNA: TGTGCCAGCAGTGTGGCTATGGGCGCAGGAACCTCTACCACCATATATTTT.

This clone was observed a single time. The gene calls are TRBV29-1 and TRBJ2-6; D is undetermined. V was trimmed by 4 bases and J by 1 base, leaving 11 bases between them. Per germline, CDR1 SQVTM and CDR2 ANQGSEA. The CDR3 sequence is 15 residues long. CDR3 protein: CSVGSARSGANVLTF. In DNA form, the CDR3 reads TGCAGCGTTGGGAGCGCAAGGTCTGGGGCCAACGTCCTGACTTTC.

CDR3 in DNA: TGTGCCAGCAGCTTACTTATGGGGGGGCGCGCTGAAGCTTTCTTT. Its protein product is CASSLLMGGRAEAFF. The V gene is TRBV7-8, the J gene TRBJ1-1, with D perhaps matching TRBD1 (6 bases). The CDR3 runs 15 residues. Germline CDR1 and CDR2: SGHVS and FQNEAQ. Between the trimmed V and J ends, which lost 2 bases and 6 bases, there was a span of 16 bases.

About this clone: Other DNA sequences in the same sample also yield this CDR3. The rearrangement uses TRBV9 and TRBJ1-6; 9 bases line up with TRBD1. Germline V CDR1 and CDR2: SGDLS, YYNGEE. CDR3 size: 13 residues. Trimming cost V 4 bases and J 11 bases; bases outside gene matches: 4. The CDR3 region has the DNA TGTGCCAGCAGCCCCGGACAGGGGACACCCCTCCACTTT. Amino acid sequence: CASSPGQGTPLHF. Full variable domain (outside the CDR3, taken from reference TRBV9 and TRBJ1-6): DSGVTQTPKHLITATGQRVTLRCSPRSGDLSVYWYQQSLDQGLQFLIQYYNGEERAKGNILERFSAQQFPDLHSELNLSSLELGDSALYFCASSPGQGTPLHFGNGTRLTVT.

This clone was seen once. For the CDR3, the DNA is TGTGCCAGTAGTACGTCCCGTTATAGCAATCAGCCCCAGCATTTT. Amino acid sequence: CASSTSRYSNQPQHF. The chain recombines TRBV19 with TRBJ1-5; no reliable D call. CDR1 LNHDA and CDR2 SQIVND come from the germline V gene (reference sequence). The V and J ends lost 4 bases and 0 bases respectively, with 10 bases between them. This CDR3 is built from 15 residues.

The rearrangement uses TRBV19 and TRBJ2-3; possibly TRBD1 for D (6 bases). The V end was cut by 5 bases, the J end by 1 base, with 16 bases between. The CDR3 has 16 residues. Germline values: CDR1 LNHDA, CDR2 SQIVND (reference sequence). The CDR3 sequence: CASSPLAGARTDTQYF. The CDR3 coding sequence is TGTGCCAGTAGTCCGCTCGCAGGGGCCCGCACAGATACGCAGTATTTT.

The V gene is TRBV4-3, the J gene TRBJ2-1; no definite D call. Germline lookup yields CDR1 LGHNA and CDR2 YSLEER. This CDR3 has 14 residues. V dropped 4 bases and J dropped 8 bases, with 15 bases sitting between them. The DNA for the CDR3 is TGCGCCAGCAGCCTAGACCCCCGGCAGGATGAGCAGTTCTTC. This translates into CASSLDPRQDEQFF.

This clone was counted once. The V call is TRBV4-3, the J call TRBJ1-5, with a weak D call TRBD1 (5 bases). In germline, CDR1 is LGHNA, CDR2 YSLEER. The CDR3 has 13 amino acids. V was trimmed by 0 bases and J by 11 bases, leaving 11 bases between them. The CDR3 nucleotides read TGCGCCAGCAGCCAAGAGGGCGGGGGGGCCCAGCATTTT. Translated, it gives CASSQEGGGAQHF.

The chain employs TRBV2 and TRBJ1-1, with D possibly matching TRBD1 (6 bases). Germline V gene data show CDR1 as SNHLY and CDR2 as FYNNEI. The CDR3 contains 15 residues. Trimming removed 6 bases at V and 0 bases at J, with 14 bases between. DNA of the CDR3: TGTGCCAGCAGGGGGGCCAAGATTTTGAACACTGAAGCTTTCTTT. It yields the protein CASRGAKILNTEAFF.

CDR3 coding DNA: TGTGCCAGCAGCTTACGGTCTAGCGGGGGATTCGAGCAGTACTTC. It codes for CASSLRSSGGFEQYF. The chain has TRBV11-2 and TRBJ2-7; 10 nucleotides align to TRBD2. V lost 2 bases to trimming and J lost 6 bases; unmatched junction nucleotides: 7. Germline V gene lookup returns CDR1 SGHAT and CDR2 FQNNGV. CDR3 length: 15 amino acids.

The CDR3 reads CAISESTPGGTRYTF. The CDR3 nucleotides read TGTGCCATCAGTGAGTCCACCCCTGGGGGGACGCGCTACACCTTC. The rearrangement joins TRBV10-3 to TRBJ1-2; D is perhaps TRBD1 (5 bases). The ends were cut back, 0 bases at V and 9 bases at J, with 17 bases in the middle. Per the germline V gene, CDR1 is ENHRY and CDR2 is SYGVKD. The CDR3 extends over 15 amino acids.

This clone is a singleton in its sample. CDR3 in DNA: TGTGCCAGCAGCTTGGGAGTTCTTGGTTACGAGCAGTACTTC. Translation gives CASSLGVLGYEQYF. The chain links TRBV5-5 to TRBJ2-7, with unresolved D. V lost 0 bases and J lost 4, with 11 bases in between. CDR3 length: 14 residues. CDR1 is SGHKS and CDR2 is YYEKEE in the germline V gene (reference sequence).

The CDR3 protein is CASSPKTGGPNSYEQYF. DNA of the CDR3: TGTGCCAGCAGTCCGAAGACAGGGGGACCCAACTCTTACGAGCAGTACTTC. This rearrangement joins TRBV27 to TRBJ2-7; 9 bases line up with TRBD1. There are 17 residues in the CDR3. V lost 5 bases, J lost 4 bases, and 15 bases stayed unmatched. Per the germline V gene, CDR1 is MNHEY and CDR2 is SMNVEV (reference sequence).

The chain is built from TRBV25-1 and TRBJ1-2; D perhaps matches TRBD1 (6 bases). Germline assignment: CDR1 MGHDK and CDR2 SYGVNS. Between the trimmed V and J ends, which lost 4 bases and 3 bases, there was a span of 12 bases. CDR3 size: 14 residues. CDR3 amino acids: CASSVQGNYYGYTF. CDR3 nucleotides: TGTGCCAGCAGTGTTCAGGGGAACTACTATGGCTACACCTTC.

The V and J genes are TRBV5-5 and TRBJ2-7; a possible D gene is TRBD1 (7 bases). The CDR3 consists of 15 residues. V was pared by 2 bases and J by 3 bases, with 15 bases between. Germline CDR1 reads SGHKS; CDR2 reads YYEKEE (reference sequence). CDR3 sequence reads: CASSFFPGGNYEQYF. The CDR3 DNA is TGTGCCAGCAGCTTTTTCCCAGGGGGGAACTACGAGCAGTACTTC.

The V call is TRBV10-3, the J call TRBJ1-2; 10 nucleotides align to TRBD1. V shed 5 bases and J 4 bases; nucleotides not matched to a gene: 7. The germline V gene has CDR1 ENHRY and CDR2 SYGVKD. This CDR3 region has 15 residues. CDR3 nucleotides: TGTGCCATCAGTTCCTCGGGACAGGGGTCCTATGGCTACACCTTC. Translating it yields CAISSSGQGSYGYTF.

This clone has a handful of counts. CDR3 sequence: CASSLTGARTEAFF. In nucleotides, the CDR3 is TGTGCCAGCAGTTTGACAGGGGCGAGAACTGAAGCTTTCTTT. This chain connects TRBV27 to TRBJ1-1, with TRBD1 identical over 8 bases. The V segment lost 3 bases and the J segment 5 bases; nucleotides outside the gene matches: 5. CDR3 size: 14 residues. Germline V CDR1 and CDR2: MNHEY, SMNVEV (reference sequence).

There are a few counts of this clone. This rearrangement joins TRBV7-2 to TRBJ2-2; no definite D call. Trimming took 1 base from V and 3 from J, leaving 6 bases between them. From germline, CDR1 is SGHTA and CDR2 FQGNSA. The CDR3 is 14 amino acids. The CDR3 sequence is CASSLDRYTGELFF. DNA of the CDR3: TGTGCCAGCAGCTTAGACAGATACACCGGGGAGCTGTTTTTT.

This clone was seen only once. This chain uses TRBV4-2 with TRBJ2-7; TRBD2 aligns across 10 bases. V lost 4 bases, J lost 0 bases, and 3 bases stayed unmatched. From germline, CDR1 is LGHNA and CDR2 YNFKEQ. CDR3 length: 15 amino acids. The CDR3 is CASSRTSGSSYEQYF. The CDR3 DNA reads TGTGCCAGCAGCCGGACTAGCGGTAGCTCCTACGAGCAGTACTTC.

The rearrangement uses TRBV6-1 and TRBJ1-1; a weak D match, TRBD1 (6 bases). Trimming took off 5 bases at V and 6 bases at J, with 19 bases between the two ends. Germline CDR1 MNHNS, CDR2 SASEGT. This CDR3 is 15 amino acids long. The CDR3 loop is CASSRGGLQGSEAFF. The CDR3 region has the DNA TGTGCCAGCAGTCGGGGGGGCCTACAGGGCTCTGAAGCTTTCTTT.

The rearrangement joins TRBV29-1 to TRBJ2-1, with TRBD1 as a possible D gene (6 bases). The V end was cut by 4 bases, the J end by 4 bases, with 14 bases between. This CDR3 comprises 14 residues. CDR1 and CDR2 from the germline V gene are SQVTM and ANQGSEA. The CDR3 bases are TGCAGCGTTGTCCACATGACAGGATACAATGAGCAGTTCTTC. Translated, it gives CSVVHMTGYNEQFF.

V gene TRBV5-4 combines with J gene TRBJ1-6; 9 bases agree with TRBD1. This CDR3 has 16 residues. Germline V CDR1 and CDR2: SGHNT, YYREEE (reference sequence). Unmatched junction bases numbered 10, after V lost 2 bases and J lost 10 bases. CDR3 region: CASSFFTGTGNSPLHF. In DNA, the CDR3 is TGTGCCAGCAGCTTCTTTACCGGGACAGGGAACTCACCCCTCCACTTT. Full variable domain (outside the CDR3, taken from reference TRBV5-4 and TRBJ1-6): ETGVTQSPTHLIKTRGQQVTLRCSSQSGHNTVSWYQQALGQGPQFIFQYYREEENGRGNFPPRFSGLQFPNYSSELNVNALELDDSALYLCASSFFTGTGNSPLHFGNGTRLTVT.

The chain uses TRBV5-1 and TRBJ2-1, with TRBD2 matching over 9 bases. Trimming cost V 4 bases and J 4 bases; bases outside gene matches: 9. The CDR3 runs 16 residues. CDR1 and CDR2 from the germline V gene are SGHRS and YFSETQ. The chain's CDR3 is CASSPRRRGGYNEQFF. The DNA of the CDR3 is TGCGCCAGCAGCCCCCGTAGGCGGGGGGGGTACAATGAGCAGTTCTTC.

The genes are TRBV7-6 and TRBJ1-5; D is unresolved. This CDR3 is built from 13 residues. Per the germline V gene, CDR1 is SGHVS and CDR2 is FNYEAQ. The germline V and J ends were trimmed by 3 bases and 5 bases, with 8 bases remaining between them. The CDR3 loop is CASSLGRDQPQHF. DNA for the CDR3: TGTGCCAGCAGCTTGGGGAGGGATCAGCCCCAGCATTTT. Combining the CDR3 with reference TRBV7-6 and TRBJ1-5 gives the whole variable domain GAGVSQSPRYKVTKRGQDVALRCDPISGHVSLYWYRQALGQGPEFLTYFNYEAQQDKSGLPNDRFSAERPEGSISTLTIQRTEQRDSAMYRCASSLGRDQPQHFGDGTRLSIL.

The gene calls are TRBV9 and TRBJ1-4, with 8 nucleotides matching TRBD1. Germline V gene data show CDR1 as SGDLS and CDR2 as YYNGEE. The CDR3 consists of 15 residues. After removal of 4 bases from V and 5 bases from J, the junction contained 7 bases not matched to a gene. Here the CDR3 DNA reads TGTGCCAGCAGCATAAACAGGGGGATCAATGAAAAACTGTTTTTT. This codes for CASSINRGINEKLFF. Complete variable domain (other parts from reference TRBV9 and TRBJ1-4): DSGVTQTPKHLITATGQRVTLRCSPRSGDLSVYWYQQSLDQGLQFLIQYYNGEERAKGNILERFSAQQFPDLHSELNLSSLELGDSALYFCASSINRGINEKLFFGSGTQLSVL.

This rearrangement joins TRBV18 to TRBJ1-1, with 8 bases identical to TRBD1. CDR3 length: 16 residues. Per the germline V gene, CDR1 is KGHSH and CDR2 is LQKENI. Trimming at V came to 3 bases and at J to 4 bases, leaving 10 bases not matched to a gene. The CDR3 loop reads CASSPNSGGLGTEAFF. CDR3 nucleotides: TGTGCCAGCTCACCTAACTCAGGGGGCCTCGGCACTGAAGCTTTCTTT.

J is TRBJ2-1 and V is TRBV5-4; the match to TRBD2 covers 13 bases. V shed 4 bases, J shed 7 bases, and the junction held 8 bases outside the gene matches. The CDR3 consists of 16 residues. Germline assignment: CDR1 SGHNT and CDR2 YYREEE (reference sequence). The CDR3 DNA sequence: TGTGCCAGCAGCCGTAAGACTAGCGGGGGGACTAATGAGCAGTTCTTC. Translating gives CASSRKTSGGTNEQFF.

The CDR3 DNA sequence: TGTGCCAGCAGCAGCGGGGCGCCTTATCAGCCCCAGCATTTT. Encoded protein: CASSSGAPYQPQHF. V is TRBV9 and J is TRBJ1-5; D is perhaps TRBD1 (5 bases). The length of the CDR3 is 14 residues. V gave up 4 bases and J gave up 5 bases, with 13 bases separating them. Germline values: CDR1 SGDLS, CDR2 YYNGEE.

This clone was seen a few times. The rearrangement joins TRBV5-1 to TRBJ1-1; TRBD1 matches 8 bases. The CDR3 consists of 18 residues. The V segment lost 0 bases and the J segment 3 bases; nucleotides outside the gene matches: 13. Germline-derived CDR1 and CDR2 are SGHRS and YFSETQ. The CDR3 region is CASSLARVYQGADTEAFF. The CDR3 nucleotides are TGCGCCAGCAGCTTGGCCAGGGTTTATCAGGGGGCCGACACTGAAGCTTTCTTT.